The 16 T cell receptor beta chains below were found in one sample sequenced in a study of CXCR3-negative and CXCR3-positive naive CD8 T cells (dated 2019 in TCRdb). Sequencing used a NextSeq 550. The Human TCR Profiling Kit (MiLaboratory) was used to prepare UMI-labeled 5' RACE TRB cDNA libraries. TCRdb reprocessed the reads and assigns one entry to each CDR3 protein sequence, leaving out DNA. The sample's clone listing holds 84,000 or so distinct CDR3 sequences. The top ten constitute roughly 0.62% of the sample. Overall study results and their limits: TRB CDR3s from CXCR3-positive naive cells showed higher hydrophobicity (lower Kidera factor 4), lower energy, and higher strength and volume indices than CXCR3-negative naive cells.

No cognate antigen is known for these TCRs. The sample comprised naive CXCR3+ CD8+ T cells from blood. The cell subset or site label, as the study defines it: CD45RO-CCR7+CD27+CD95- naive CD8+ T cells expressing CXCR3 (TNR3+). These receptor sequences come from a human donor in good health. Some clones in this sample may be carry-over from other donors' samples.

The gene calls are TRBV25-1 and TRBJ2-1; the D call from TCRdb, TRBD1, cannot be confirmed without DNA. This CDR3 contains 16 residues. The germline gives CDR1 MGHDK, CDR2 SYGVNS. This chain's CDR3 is CASSDGDRPARNEQFF. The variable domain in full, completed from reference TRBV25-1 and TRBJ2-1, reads EADIYQTPRYLVIGTGKKITLECSQTMGHDKMYWYQQDPGMELHLIHYSYGVNSTEKGDLSSESTVSRIRTEHFPLTLESARPSHTSQYLCASSDGDRPARNEQFFGPGTRLTVL.

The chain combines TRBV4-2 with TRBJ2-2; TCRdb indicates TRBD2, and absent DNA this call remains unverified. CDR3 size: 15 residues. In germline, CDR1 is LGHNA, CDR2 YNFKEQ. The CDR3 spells CASSQLAGGTGELFF.

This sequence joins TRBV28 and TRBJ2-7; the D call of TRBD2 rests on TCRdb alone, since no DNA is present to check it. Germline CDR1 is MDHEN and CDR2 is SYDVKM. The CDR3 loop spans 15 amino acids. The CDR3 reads CASTAGLAGPYEQYF. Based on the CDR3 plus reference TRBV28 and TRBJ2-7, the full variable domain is DVKVTQSSRYLVKRTGEKVFLECVQDMDHENMFWYRQDPGLGLRLIYFSYDVKMKEKGDIPEGYSVSREKKERFSLILESASTNQTSMYLCASTAGLAGPYEQYFGPGTRLTVT.

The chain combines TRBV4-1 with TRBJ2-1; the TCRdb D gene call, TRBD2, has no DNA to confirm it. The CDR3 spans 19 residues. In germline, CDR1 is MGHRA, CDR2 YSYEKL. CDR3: CASSQDRLQGLAGVNEQFF.

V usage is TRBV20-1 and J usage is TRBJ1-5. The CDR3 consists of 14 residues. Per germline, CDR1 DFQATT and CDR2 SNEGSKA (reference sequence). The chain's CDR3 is CSARADGGNQPQHF.

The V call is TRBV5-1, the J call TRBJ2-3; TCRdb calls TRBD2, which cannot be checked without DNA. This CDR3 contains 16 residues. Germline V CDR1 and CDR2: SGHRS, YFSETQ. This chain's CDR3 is CASSLEASGGGDTQYF.

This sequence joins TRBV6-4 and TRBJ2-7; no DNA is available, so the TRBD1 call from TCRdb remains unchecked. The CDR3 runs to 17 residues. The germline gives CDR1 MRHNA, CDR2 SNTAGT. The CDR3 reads CASSDSLTGGTSYEQYF.

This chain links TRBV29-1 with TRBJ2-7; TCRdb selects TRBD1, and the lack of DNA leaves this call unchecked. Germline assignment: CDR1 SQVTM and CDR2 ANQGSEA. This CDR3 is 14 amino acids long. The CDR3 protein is CSVEVTGGSYEQYF.

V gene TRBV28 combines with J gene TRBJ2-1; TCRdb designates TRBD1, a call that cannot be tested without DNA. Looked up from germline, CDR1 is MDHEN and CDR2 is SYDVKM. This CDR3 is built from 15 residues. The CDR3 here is CASSLTGGIHNEQFF. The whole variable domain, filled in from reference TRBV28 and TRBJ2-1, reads DVKVTQSSRYLVKRTGEKVFLECVQDMDHENMFWYRQDPGLGLRLIYFSYDVKMKEKGDIPEGYSVSREKKERFSLILESASTNQTSMYLCASSLTGGIHNEQFFGPGTRLTVL.

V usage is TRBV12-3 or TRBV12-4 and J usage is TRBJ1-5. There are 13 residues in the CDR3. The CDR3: CASSDSAQGAGHF.

Here the CDR3 reads CASSFYPKIANTGELFF. The V and J genes are TRBV6-5 and TRBJ2-2. The CDR3 extends over 17 amino acids. Looked up from germline, CDR1 is MNHEY and CDR2 is SVGAGI.

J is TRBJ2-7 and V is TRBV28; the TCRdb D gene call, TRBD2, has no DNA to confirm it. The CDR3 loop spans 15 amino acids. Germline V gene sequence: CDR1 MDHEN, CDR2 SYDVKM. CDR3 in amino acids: CASSLGPAVSYEQYF.

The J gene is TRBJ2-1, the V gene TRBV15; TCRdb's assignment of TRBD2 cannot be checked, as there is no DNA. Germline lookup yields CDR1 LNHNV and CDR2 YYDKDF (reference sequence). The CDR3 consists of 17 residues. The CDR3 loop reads CATSRPASAGWVNEQFF.

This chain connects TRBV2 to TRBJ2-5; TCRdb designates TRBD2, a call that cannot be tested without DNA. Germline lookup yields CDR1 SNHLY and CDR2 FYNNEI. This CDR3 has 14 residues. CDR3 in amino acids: CASSDREVKETQYF.

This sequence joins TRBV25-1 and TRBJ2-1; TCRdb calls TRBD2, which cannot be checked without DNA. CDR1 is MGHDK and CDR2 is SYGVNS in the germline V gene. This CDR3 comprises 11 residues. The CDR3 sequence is CASSVGTSWFF.

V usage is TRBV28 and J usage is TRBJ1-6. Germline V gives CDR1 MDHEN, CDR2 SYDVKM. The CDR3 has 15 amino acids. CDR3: CASSLFAEAMSPLHF.